The present T cell receptor beta chain was sequenced within a study of blood T cells in healthy people across ages. Looking at the study overall: Capturing about one barcoded beta molecule per two T cells was achieved by template switching.

Concerning this clonotype: A much more abundant neighbour one base away suggests this may be a read error.

Whenever a sample was processed, at least 7 million PBMCs were isolated. Together with a sample-barcoded 5' primer, a J-beta primer mix was included in a second PCR lasting roughly 6 to 12 cycles. Via MiXCR, TCRdb re-called the 5' RACE reads, giving one row per CDR3 protein. The table shows over 450,000 distinct CDR3 sequences, with 24% occurring only once. CDR1 is SQVTM, CDR2 ANQGSEA, per germline. This CDR3 contains 11 residues. These same records also appear under a second study, on T cells of mothers and their children. This second report adds: In this cohort, donors were a few healthy Caucasian mothers plus their six children.

This TCR derives from a boy between 10 and 17 years old in good health. The sample taken for sequencing was blood. The J gene is TRBJ1-2, the V gene TRBV29-1, with a tentative D call TRBD1 (5 bases). In DNA, the CDR3 is TGCAGCGCTAGACAGCTAGATGGCTACCCCTTC. This gives the protein CSARQLDGYPF. The full variable domain, rest sourced from reference TRBV29-1 and TRBJ1-2, is SAVISQKPSRDICQRGTSLTIQCQVDSQVTMMFWYRQQPGQSLTLIATANQGSEATYESGFVIDKFPISRPNLTFSTLTVSNMSPEDSSIYLCSARQLDGYPFGSGTRLTVV.